A selection of T cell receptor beta chains follows, all from one sample in a study of T cells in Graves' hyperthyroidism and ophthalmopathy. TCRdb re-derived calls from the multiplex PCR reads in MiXCR, one entry per CDR3 protein. This table has a few hundred thousand distinct CDR3 sequences, roughly 13% appearing once. Material for sequencing was blood. The receptors originated from a woman in her 40s with Graves' ophthalmopathy. CDR3s include the opening cysteine and the closing phenylalanine or tryptophan.

J: TRBJ1-5; V: TRBV10-3; CDR3: CAISEGARGDNQPQHF
J: TRBJ1-2; V: TRBV5-1; CDR3: CASSLDGRDIHGYTF
J: TRBJ2-5; V: TRBV25-1; CDR3: CASSESFRGETQYF
J: TRBJ2-5; V: TRBV10-3; CDR3: CAISGRSRGEGETQYF
J: TRBJ1-5; V: TRBV6-5; CDR3: CASSYSSGSNQPQHF
J: TRBJ2-5; V: TRBV19; CDR3: CASTELAGTQETQYF
J: TRBJ2-1; V: TRBV3-1; CDR3: CASSQDASLQDSYNEQFF
J: TRBJ2-2; V: TRBV3-1; CDR3: CASSQKLNTGELFF
J: TRBJ1-5; V: TRBV27; CDR3: CASSSSQGERVQPQHF
J: TRBJ2-1; V: TRBV27; CDR3: CASSLYSRSGSGGQFF
J: TRBJ2-3; V: TRBV2; CDR3: CVSSDENTDTQYF
J: TRBJ2-3; V: TRBV19; CDR3: CASKFSGRTDTQYF
J: TRBJ2-3; V: TRBV7-9; CDR3: CASSQRTVFGIADTQYF
J: TRBJ1-5; V: TRBV18; CDR3: CASSPGQISNQPQHF
J: TRBJ2-3; V: TRBV28; CDR3: CASRPELNRGTQYF
J: TRBJ2-1; V: TRBV5-1; CDR3: CASSLTAGGGNNEQSF
J: TRBJ1-1; V: TRBV6-2/TRBV6-3; CDR3: CASSYSIPHRRQGGTEAFF
J: TRBJ2-2; V: TRBV5-4; CDR3: CASSSERGQWTGELFF
J: TRBJ2-2; V: TRBV20-1; CDR3: CSAPGQKRTGELFF
J: TRBJ1-4; V: TRBV2; CDR3: CASSSETTNEKLFF
J: TRBJ2-5; V: TRBV7-8; CDR3: CASSLATSKETQYF
J: TRBJ2-3; V: TRBV11-2; CDR3: CASSVSSVSTDTQYF
J: TRBJ2-1; V: TRBV11-2; CDR3: CASSLDLPSYNEQFF
J: TRBJ2-3; V: TRBV5-1; CDR3: CASSLAGAADTQYF
J: TRBJ2-7; V: TRBV28; CDR3: CASSTRAGARYEQYF
J: TRBJ2-7; V: TRBV9; CDR3: CASSVDRTGAYEQYF